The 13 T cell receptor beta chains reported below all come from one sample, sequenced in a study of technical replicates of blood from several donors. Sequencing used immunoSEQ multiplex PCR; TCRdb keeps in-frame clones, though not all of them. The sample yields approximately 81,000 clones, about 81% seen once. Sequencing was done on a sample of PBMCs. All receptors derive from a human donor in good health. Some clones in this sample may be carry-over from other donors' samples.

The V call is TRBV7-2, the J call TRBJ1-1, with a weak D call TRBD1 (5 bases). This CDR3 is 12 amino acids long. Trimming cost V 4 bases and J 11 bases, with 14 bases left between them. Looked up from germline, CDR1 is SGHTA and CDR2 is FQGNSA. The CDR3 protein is CASSSRTIGAFF. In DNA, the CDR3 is TGTGCCAGCAGCTCTAGGACAATCGGGGCTTTCTTT. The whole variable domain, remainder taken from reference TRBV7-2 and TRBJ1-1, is GAGVSQSPSNKVTEKGKDVELRCDPISGHTALYWYRQSLGQGLEFLIYFQGNSAPDKSGLPSDRFSAERTGGSVSTLTIQRTQQEDSAVYLCASSSRTIGAFFGQGTRLTVV.

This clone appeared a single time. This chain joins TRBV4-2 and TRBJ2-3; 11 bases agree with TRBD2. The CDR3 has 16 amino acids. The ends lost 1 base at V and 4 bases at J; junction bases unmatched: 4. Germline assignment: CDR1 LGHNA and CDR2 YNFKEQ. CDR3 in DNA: TGTGCCAGCAGCCAAGTTAGCGGGAGGGGTGCAGATACGCAGTATTTT. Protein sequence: CASSQVSGRGADTQYF.

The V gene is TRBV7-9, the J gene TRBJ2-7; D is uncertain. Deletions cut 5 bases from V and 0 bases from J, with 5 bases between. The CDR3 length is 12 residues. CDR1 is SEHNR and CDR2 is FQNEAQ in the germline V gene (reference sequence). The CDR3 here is CASSVASYEQYF. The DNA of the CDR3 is TGTGCCAGCAGCGTGGCCTCCTACGAGCAGTACTTC.

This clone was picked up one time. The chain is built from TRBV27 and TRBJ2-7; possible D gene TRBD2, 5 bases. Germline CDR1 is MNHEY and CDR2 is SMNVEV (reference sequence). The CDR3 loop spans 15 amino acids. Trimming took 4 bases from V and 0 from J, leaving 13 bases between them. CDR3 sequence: CASSSAGPVSYEQYF. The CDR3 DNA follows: TGTGCCAGCAGTTCCGCGGGTCCTGTCTCCTACGAGCAGTACTTC.

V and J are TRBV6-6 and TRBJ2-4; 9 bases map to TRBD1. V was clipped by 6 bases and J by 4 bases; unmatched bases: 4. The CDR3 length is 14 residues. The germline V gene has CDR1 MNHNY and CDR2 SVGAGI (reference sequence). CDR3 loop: CASSTGTGKNIQYF. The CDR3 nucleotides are TGTGCCAGCAGCACAGGGACAGGGAAAAACATTCAGTACTTC.

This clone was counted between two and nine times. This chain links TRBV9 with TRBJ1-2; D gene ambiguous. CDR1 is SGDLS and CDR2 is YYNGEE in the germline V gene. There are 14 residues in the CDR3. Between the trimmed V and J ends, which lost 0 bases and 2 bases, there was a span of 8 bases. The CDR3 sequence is CASSVDLGNYGYTF. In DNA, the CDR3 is TGTGCCAGCAGCGTAGATCTGGGCAACTATGGCTACACCTTC.

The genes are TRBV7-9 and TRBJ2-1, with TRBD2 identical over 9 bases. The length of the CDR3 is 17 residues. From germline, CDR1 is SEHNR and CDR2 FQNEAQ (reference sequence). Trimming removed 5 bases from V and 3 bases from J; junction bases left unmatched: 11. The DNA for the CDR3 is TGTGCCAGCAGCCCCCCGGTGACTAGCGGATACTACAATGAGCAGTTCTTC. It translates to CASSPPVTSGYYNEQFF. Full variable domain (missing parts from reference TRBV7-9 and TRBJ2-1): DTGVSQNPRHKITKRGQNVTFRCDPISEHNRLYWYRQTLGQGPEFLTYFQNEAQLEKSRLLSDRFSAERPKGSFSTLEIQRTEQGDSAMYLCASSPPVTSGYYNEQFFGPGTRLTVL.

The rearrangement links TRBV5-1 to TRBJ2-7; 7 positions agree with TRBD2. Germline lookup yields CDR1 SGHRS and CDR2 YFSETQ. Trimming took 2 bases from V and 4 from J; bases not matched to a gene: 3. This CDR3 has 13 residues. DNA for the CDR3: TGCGCCAGCAGCTTCGAAGCGGGGTACGAGCAGTACTTC. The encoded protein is CASSFEAGYEQYF.

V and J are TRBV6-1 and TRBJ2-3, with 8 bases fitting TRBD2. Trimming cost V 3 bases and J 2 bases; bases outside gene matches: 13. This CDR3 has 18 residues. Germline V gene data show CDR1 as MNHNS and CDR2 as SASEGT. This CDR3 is CASSEAAWRGANTDTQYF. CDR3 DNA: TGTGCCAGCAGTGAGGCGGCGTGGCGGGGGGCTAACACAGATACGCAGTATTTT.

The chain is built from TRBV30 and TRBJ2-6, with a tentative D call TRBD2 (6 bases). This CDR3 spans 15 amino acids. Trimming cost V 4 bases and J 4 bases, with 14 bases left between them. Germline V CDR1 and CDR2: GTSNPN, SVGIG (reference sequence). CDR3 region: CAWMAGSSGANVLTF. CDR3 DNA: TGTGCCTGGATGGCGGGAAGCTCCGGGGCCAACGTCCTGACTTTC.

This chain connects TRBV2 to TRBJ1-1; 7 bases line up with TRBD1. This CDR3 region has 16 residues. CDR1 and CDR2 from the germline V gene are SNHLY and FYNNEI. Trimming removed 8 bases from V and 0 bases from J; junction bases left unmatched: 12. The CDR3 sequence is CASGALPGQLNTEAFF. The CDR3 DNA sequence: TGTGCCAGCGGTGCGCTTCCGGGACAGCTGAACACTGAAGCTTTCTTT.

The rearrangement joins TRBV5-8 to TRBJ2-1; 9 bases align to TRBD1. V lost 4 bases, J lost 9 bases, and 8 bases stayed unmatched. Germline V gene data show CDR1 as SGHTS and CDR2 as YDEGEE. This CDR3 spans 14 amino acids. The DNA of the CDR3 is TGTGCCAGCAGCCGTCCCGGGACAGGGCTTGAGCAGTTCTTC. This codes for CASSRPGTGLEQFF. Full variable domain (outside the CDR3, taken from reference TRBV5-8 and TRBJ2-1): EAGVTQSPTHLIKTRGQQATLRCSPISGHTSVYWYQQALGLGLQFLLWYDEGEERNRGNFPPRFSGRQFPNYSSELNVNALELEDSALYLCASSRPGTGLEQFFGPGTRLTVL.

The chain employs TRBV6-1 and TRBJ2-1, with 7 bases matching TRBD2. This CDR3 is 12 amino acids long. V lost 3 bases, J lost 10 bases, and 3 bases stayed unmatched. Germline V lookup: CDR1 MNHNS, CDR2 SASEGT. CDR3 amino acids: CASSDPAGEQFF. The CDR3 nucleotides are TGTGCCAGCAGTGATCCAGCGGGGGAGCAGTTCTTC.